Listed below are T cell receptor beta chains from one sample, sequenced in a study of neurological immune-mediated disorders. MiXCR, applied by TCRdb to the 5' RACE reads, yields one record per CDR3 protein. The sample records more than 45,000 distinct CDR3 sequences, under 3% being singletons. The sequencing sample was made of PBMCs. Source of these receptors: a man in his forties or fifties with multiple sclerosis. CDR3s include the opening cysteine and the closing phenylalanine or tryptophan. Each record gives: V gene, D gene, clone size, J gene, CDR3 protein, CDR3 DNA. D genes are given only for firm matches. Clone size is shown for a subset of rows, as once, few, many or a class of expanded clone.

V gene: TRBV29-1
D gene: NA
clone size: many
J gene: TRBJ1-1
CDR3 protein: CSTKGGGAEAFF
CDR3 DNA: TGCAGCACGAAGGGGGGGGGTGCTGAAGCTTTCTTT

V gene: TRBV13
D gene: NA
clone size: many
J gene: TRBJ2-5
CDR3 protein: CASSSRGQETQYF
CDR3 DNA: TGTGCCAGCAGCTCCAGGGGCCAAGAGACCCAGTACTTC

V gene: TRBV7-9
D gene: TRBD1
clone size: many
J gene: TRBJ1-1
CDR3 protein: CASSQGQGFEAFF
CDR3 DNA: TGTGCCAGCAGCCAAGGACAGGGGTTTGAAGCTTTCTTT

V gene: TRBV29-1
D gene: TRBD2
clone size: many
J gene: TRBJ2-1
CDR3 protein: CSVGSLAGGPEQFF
CDR3 DNA: TGCAGCGTTGGGAGTCTAGCGGGGGGGCCTGAGCAGTTCTTC

V gene: TRBV5-6
D gene: NA
clone size: many
J gene: TRBJ1-6
CDR3 protein: CASSPGNSPLHF
CDR3 DNA: TGTGCCAGCAGCCCGGGAAATTCACCCCTCCACTTT

V gene: TRBV7-9
D gene: NA
clone size: many
J gene: TRBJ1-1
CDR3 protein: CASSSLRPRRETEAFF
CDR3 DNA: TGTGCCAGCAGCTCCCTACGGCCTCGACGGGAAACTGAAGCTTTCTTT

V gene: TRBV10-3
D gene: NA
clone size: many
J gene: TRBJ1-5
CDR3 protein: CAISEFRDVQPQHF
CDR3 DNA: TGTGCCATCAGTGAGTTCAGGGATGTTCAGCCCCAGCATTTT

V gene: TRBV20-1
D gene: NA
clone size: many
J gene: TRBJ1-3
CDR3 protein: CSASRGVSSGNTIYF
CDR3 DNA: TGCAGTGCCAGTCGCGGGGTTAGCTCTGGAAACACCATATATTTT

V gene: TRBV20-1
D gene: NA
clone size: many
J gene: TRBJ2-3
CDR3 protein: CSARDLGFTDTQYF
CDR3 DNA: TGCAGTGCTAGAGATCTGGGGTTCACAGATACGCAGTATTTT

V gene: TRBV5-1
D gene: TRBD1
clone size: many
J gene: TRBJ2-1
CDR3 protein: CASSLRAGGNEQFF
CDR3 DNA: TGCGCCAGCAGCTTGCGTGCAGGGGGAAATGAGCAGTTCTTC

V gene: TRBV7-2
D gene: TRBD1
clone size: many
J gene: TRBJ2-3
CDR3 protein: CASSLAGQIDTQYF
CDR3 DNA: TGTGCCAGCAGCTTAGCGGGACAGATAGATACGCAGTATTTT

V gene: TRBV12-3/TRBV12-4
D gene: TRBD2
clone size: many
J gene: TRBJ2-4
CDR3 protein: CASRPPAAGGINIQYF
CDR3 DNA: TGTGCCAGCAGGCCCCCCGCCGCGGGGGGAATAAACATTCAGTACTTC

V gene: TRBV6-1
D gene: TRBD1
clone size: many
J gene: TRBJ1-1
CDR3 protein: CASRPLTGVGTEAFF
CDR3 DNA: TGTGCCAGCAGGCCCCTAACAGGGGTCGGCACTGAAGCTTTCTTT

V gene: TRBV11-1
D gene: TRBD2
clone size: many
J gene: TRBJ2-3
CDR3 protein: CASSLVWRGATTDTQYF
CDR3 DNA: TGTGCCAGCAGCTTAGTGTGGCGGGGGGCCACCACAGATACGCAGTATTTT

V gene: TRBV20-1
D gene: TRBD2
clone size: many
J gene: TRBJ2-5
CDR3 protein: CSADGLTSGGVQTQYF
CDR3 DNA: TGCAGTGCCGATGGGCTTACTAGCGGGGGGGTACAGACCCAGTACTTC

V gene: TRBV7-2
D gene: NA
clone size: many
J gene: TRBJ1-2
CDR3 protein: CASSLIRARRNYGYTF
CDR3 DNA: TGTGCCAGCAGCTTAATAAGGGCCAGACGTAACTATGGCTACACCTTC

V gene: TRBV29-1
D gene: TRBD1
clone size: many
J gene: TRBJ2-7
CDR3 protein: CSVRTGVYEQYF
CDR3 DNA: TGCAGCGTGAGGACAGGGGTGTACGAGCAGTACTTC

V gene: TRBV5-1
D gene: NA
clone size: many
J gene: TRBJ2-2
CDR3 protein: CASSLGQLNTGELFF
CDR3 DNA: TGCGCCAGCAGCTTGGGACAGTTGAACACCGGGGAGCTGTTTTTT

V gene: TRBV12-3/TRBV12-4
D gene: TRBD2
clone size: many
J gene: TRBJ2-5
CDR3 protein: CASSLLAGGPRETQYF
CDR3 DNA: TGTGCCAGCAGTTTACTAGCGGGGGGGCCCCGGGAGACCCAGTACTTC

V gene: TRBV7-2
D gene: TRBD2
clone size: NA
J gene: TRBJ2-1
CDR3 protein: CASSSGLANEQFF
CDR3 DNA: TGTGCCAGCAGCTCCGGACTAGCGAATGAGCAGTTCTTC

V gene: TRBV7-2
D gene: NA
clone size: many
J gene: TRBJ2-1
CDR3 protein: CASSAQYNEQFF
CDR3 DNA: TGTGCCAGCAGCGCTCAGTACAATGAGCAGTTCTTC

V gene: TRBV28
D gene: NA
clone size: many
J gene: TRBJ2-7
CDR3 protein: CASSLSLQGYEQYF
CDR3 DNA: TGTGCCAGCAGTTTATCCTTACAGGGTTACGAGCAGTACTTC

V gene: TRBV7-9
D gene: TRBD1
clone size: many
J gene: TRBJ2-2
CDR3 protein: CASSRPGTAGELFF
CDR3 DNA: TGTGCCAGCAGCCGACCTGGGACAGCCGGGGAGCTGTTTTTT

V gene: TRBV7-2
D gene: NA
clone size: many
J gene: TRBJ2-5
CDR3 protein: CASSLRQETQYF
CDR3 DNA: TGTGCCAGCAGCTTAAGGCAAGAGACCCAGTACTTC

V gene: TRBV29-1
D gene: NA
clone size: many
J gene: TRBJ1-2
CDR3 protein: CSVEVATENYGYTF
CDR3 DNA: TGCAGCGTTGAAGTCGCGACAGAGAACTATGGCTACACCTTC

V gene: TRBV12-3/TRBV12-4
D gene: NA
clone size: many
J gene: TRBJ1-5
CDR3 protein: CASSVTGSTQHF
CDR3 DNA: TGTGCCAGCAGTGTAACAGGGAGTACCCAGCATTTT

V gene: TRBV7-9
D gene: TRBD1
clone size: many
J gene: TRBJ1-1
CDR3 protein: CASSEKTGVKDTEAFF
CDR3 DNA: TGTGCCAGCAGCGAAAAGACAGGGGTAAAAGACACTGAAGCTTTCTTT

V gene: TRBV4-2
D gene: NA
clone size: many
J gene: TRBJ1-5
CDR3 protein: CASSQGTVQNQPQHF
CDR3 DNA: TGTGCCAGCAGCCAAGGGACAGTCCAGAATCAGCCCCAGCATTTT

V gene: TRBV5-1
D gene: TRBD1
clone size: many
J gene: TRBJ1-6
CDR3 protein: CASSTDRGSSPLHF
CDR3 DNA: TGCGCCAGCAGCACGGACAGGGGGTCTTCACCCCTCCACTTT

V gene: TRBV7-9
D gene: NA
clone size: many
J gene: TRBJ2-7
CDR3 protein: CASTTRGSYEQYF
CDR3 DNA: TGTGCCAGCACCACTCGTGGCAGCTACGAGCAGTACTTC

V gene: TRBV4-3
D gene: NA
clone size: many
J gene: TRBJ2-1
CDR3 protein: CASSQDRTPYNEQFF
CDR3 DNA: TGCGCCAGCAGCCAAGATCGGACACCCTACAATGAGCAGTTCTTC

V gene: TRBV20-1
D gene: NA
clone size: many
J gene: TRBJ1-5
CDR3 protein: CSARRDGGDQPQHF
CDR3 DNA: TGCAGTGCTAGACGGGACGGCGGAGATCAGCCCCAGCATTTT

V gene: TRBV29-1
D gene: TRBD2
clone size: few
J gene: TRBJ2-5
CDR3 protein: CSVEGWRGETQYF
CDR3 DNA: TGCAGCGTTGAAGGGTGGCGGGGGGAGACCCAGTACTTC

V gene: TRBV20-1
D gene: NA
clone size: many
J gene: TRBJ2-5
CDR3 protein: CSARDSGVGETQYF
CDR3 DNA: TGCAGTGCTAGAGATTCCGGAGTCGGGGAGACCCAGTACTTC

V gene: TRBV7-9
D gene: NA
clone size: many
J gene: TRBJ2-1
CDR3 protein: CASSQSMDSREFF
CDR3 DNA: TGTGCCAGCAGCCAATCAATGGACAGTCGGGAGTTCTTC

V gene: TRBV15
D gene: TRBD1
clone size: many
J gene: TRBJ1-1
CDR3 protein: CATSRGRQGGSTEAFF
CDR3 DNA: TGTGCCACCAGCAGAGGTCGACAGGGCGGGAGCACTGAAGCTTTCTTT

V gene: TRBV7-2
D gene: TRBD1
clone size: many
J gene: TRBJ2-3
CDR3 protein: CASRHPGQSTDTQYF
CDR3 DNA: TGTGCCAGCAGACATCCGGGACAGAGCACAGATACGCAGTATTTT

V gene: TRBV6-2/TRBV6-3
D gene: NA
clone size: many
J gene: TRBJ2-3
CDR3 protein: CASSYLKGEWKTDTQYF
CDR3 DNA: TGTGCCAGCAGTTACCTAAAAGGGGAGTGGAAAACAGATACGCAGTATTTT

V gene: TRBV5-1
D gene: NA
clone size: many
J gene: TRBJ1-5
CDR3 protein: CASSLGGAFNQPQHF
CDR3 DNA: TGCGCCAGCAGCTTAGGTGGGGCCTTTAATCAGCCCCAGCATTTT